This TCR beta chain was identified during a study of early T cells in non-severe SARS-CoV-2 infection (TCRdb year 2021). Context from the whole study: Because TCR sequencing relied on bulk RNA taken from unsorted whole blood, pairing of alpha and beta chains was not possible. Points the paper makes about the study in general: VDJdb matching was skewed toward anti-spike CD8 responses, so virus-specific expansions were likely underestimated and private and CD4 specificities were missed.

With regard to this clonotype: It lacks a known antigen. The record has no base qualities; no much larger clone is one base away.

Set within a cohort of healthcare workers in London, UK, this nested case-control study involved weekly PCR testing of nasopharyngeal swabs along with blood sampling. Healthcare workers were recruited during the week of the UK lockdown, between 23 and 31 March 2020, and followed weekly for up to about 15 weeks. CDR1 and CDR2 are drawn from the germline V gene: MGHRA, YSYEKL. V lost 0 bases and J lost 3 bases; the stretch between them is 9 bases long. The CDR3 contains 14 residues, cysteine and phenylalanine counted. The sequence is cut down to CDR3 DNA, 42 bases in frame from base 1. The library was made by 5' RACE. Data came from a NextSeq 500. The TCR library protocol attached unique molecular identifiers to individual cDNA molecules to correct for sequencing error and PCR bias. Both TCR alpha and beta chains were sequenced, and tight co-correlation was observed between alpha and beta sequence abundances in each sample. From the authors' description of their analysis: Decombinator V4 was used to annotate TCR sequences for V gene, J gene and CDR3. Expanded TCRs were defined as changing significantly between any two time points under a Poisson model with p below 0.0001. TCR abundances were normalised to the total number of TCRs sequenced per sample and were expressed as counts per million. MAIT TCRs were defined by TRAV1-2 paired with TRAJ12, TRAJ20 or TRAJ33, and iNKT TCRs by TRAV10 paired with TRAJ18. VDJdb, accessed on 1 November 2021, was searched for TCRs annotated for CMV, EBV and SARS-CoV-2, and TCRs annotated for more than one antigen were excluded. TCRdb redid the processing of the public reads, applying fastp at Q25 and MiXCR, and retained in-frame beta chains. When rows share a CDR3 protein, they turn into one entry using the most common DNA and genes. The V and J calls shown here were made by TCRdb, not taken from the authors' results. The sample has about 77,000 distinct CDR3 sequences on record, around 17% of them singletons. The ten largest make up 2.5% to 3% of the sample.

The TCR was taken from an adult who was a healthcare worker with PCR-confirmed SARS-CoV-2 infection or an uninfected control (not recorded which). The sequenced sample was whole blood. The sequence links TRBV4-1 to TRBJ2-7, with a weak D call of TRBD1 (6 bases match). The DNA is TGCGCCAGCAGCCAAGATGCCAGGGGCTACGAGCAGTACTTC. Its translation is CASSQDARGYEQYF.